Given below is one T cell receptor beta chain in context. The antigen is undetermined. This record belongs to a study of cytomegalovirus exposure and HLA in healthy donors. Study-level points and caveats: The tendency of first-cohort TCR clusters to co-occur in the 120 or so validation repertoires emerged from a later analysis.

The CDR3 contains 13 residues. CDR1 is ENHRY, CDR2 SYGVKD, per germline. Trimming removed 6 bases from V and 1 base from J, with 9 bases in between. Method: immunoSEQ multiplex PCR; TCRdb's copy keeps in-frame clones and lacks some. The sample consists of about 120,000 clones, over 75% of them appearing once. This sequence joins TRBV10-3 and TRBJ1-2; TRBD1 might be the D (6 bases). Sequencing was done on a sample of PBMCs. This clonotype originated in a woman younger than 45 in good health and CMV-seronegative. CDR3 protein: CAIRDSLNYGYTF. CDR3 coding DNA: TGTGCCATCAGGGACAGCCTTAACTATGGCTACACCTTC.